This is a list of T cell receptor beta chains from one sample in a study of cytomegalovirus exposure and HLA in healthy donors. Assay: immunoSEQ multiplex PCR; the TCRdb copy retains only in-frame clones and omits some. The profile shows roughly 100,000 clones, 70% to 85% of them singletons. Input material: PBMCs. These TCRs come from a woman between 18 and 29 years old in good health and CMV-seropositive. Each CDR3 is given with its conserved first and last residue. D genes are given only for firm matches. Clone size is given for some rows only: seen once, a few or many times, or a class if the clone is expanded.

J gene,clone size,V gene,D gene,CDR3 length,CDR3 protein,CDR3 DNA
TRBJ2-1,.,TRBV18,TRBD2,15,CASSLLAGAYNEQFF,TGTGCCAGCTCATTACTAGCGGGAGCCTACAATGAGCAGTTCTTC
TRBJ1-6,once,TRBV7-3,.,14,CASSRDSNNSPLHF,TGTGCCAGCAGCCGAGACAGCAATAATTCACCCCTCCACTTT
TRBJ2-2,.,TRBV21-1,.,15,CASSPAGGLDGELFF,TGTGCCAGCAGTCCGGCGGGAGGGCTCGACGGGGAGCTGTTTTTT
TRBJ2-7,.,TRBV27,TRBD2,16,CASSLFPSGSSYEQYF,TGTGCCAGCAGTTTATTCCCTAGCGGGAGCTCCTACGAGCAGTACTTC
TRBJ1-4,.,TRBV19,.,13,CASSTATNEKLFF,TGTGCCAGTAGTACTGCAACTAATGAAAAACTGTTTTTT
TRBJ2-6,few,TRBV25-1,.,18,CASSEPRTASSGANVLTF,TGTGCCAGCAGTGAGCCCAGGACAGCCAGCTCTGGGGCCAACGTCCTGACTTTC
TRBJ2-1,.,TRBV28,.,12,CASRQLANEQFF,TGTGCCAGCAGGCAGCTAGCGAATGAGCAGTTCTTC
TRBJ2-3,.,TRBV18,TRBD2,15,CASSPPGLVSDTQYF,TGTGCCAGCTCACCACCGGGACTAGTATCGGATACGCAGTATTTT
TRBJ2-7,.,TRBV5-6,.,14,CASSFGGERDEQYF,TGTGCCAGCAGCTTCGGCGGAGAGCGTGACGAGCAGTACTTC
TRBJ2-7,.,TRBV5-1,.,11,CASSLGGEQYF,TGCGCCAGCAGCTTGGGAGGAGAGCAGTACTTC
TRBJ2-1,.,TRBV5-1,TRBD2,15,CASSLGTSVYNEQFF,TGCGCCAGCAGCTTGGGGACTAGCGTGTACAATGAGCAGTTCTTC
TRBJ1-4,.,TRBV28,.,14,CASSNGDKYEKLFF,TGTGCCAGCAGTAACGGTGATAAATATGAAAAACTGTTTTTT
TRBJ2-1,few,TRBV7-2,.,16,CASSSMEGSLYNEQFF,TGTGCCAGCAGCTCCATGGAGGGGAGCCTTTACAATGAGCAGTTCTTC
TRBJ2-6,.,TRBV2,TRBD2,16,CASRLAGGGGANVLTF,TGTGCCAGCAGGTTGGCGGGAGGTGGTGGGGCCAACGTCCTGACTTTC
TRBJ2-1,.,TRBV7-9,TRBD2,17,CASSSSPSGRRGNEQFF,TGTGCCAGCAGCTCTTCCCCTAGCGGGAGGAGGGGCAATGAGCAGTTCTTC
TRBJ1-4,.,TRBV19,TRBD1,14,CASSGQGVGEKLFF,TGTGCCAGTAGCGGACAGGGGGTGGGTGAAAAACTGTTTTTT
TRBJ2-3,once,TRBV21-1,.,19,CASSLRLAGGPIGADTQYF,TGTGCCAGCAGCCTCCGACTAGCGGGAGGCCCTATTGGCGCAGATACGCAGTATTTT